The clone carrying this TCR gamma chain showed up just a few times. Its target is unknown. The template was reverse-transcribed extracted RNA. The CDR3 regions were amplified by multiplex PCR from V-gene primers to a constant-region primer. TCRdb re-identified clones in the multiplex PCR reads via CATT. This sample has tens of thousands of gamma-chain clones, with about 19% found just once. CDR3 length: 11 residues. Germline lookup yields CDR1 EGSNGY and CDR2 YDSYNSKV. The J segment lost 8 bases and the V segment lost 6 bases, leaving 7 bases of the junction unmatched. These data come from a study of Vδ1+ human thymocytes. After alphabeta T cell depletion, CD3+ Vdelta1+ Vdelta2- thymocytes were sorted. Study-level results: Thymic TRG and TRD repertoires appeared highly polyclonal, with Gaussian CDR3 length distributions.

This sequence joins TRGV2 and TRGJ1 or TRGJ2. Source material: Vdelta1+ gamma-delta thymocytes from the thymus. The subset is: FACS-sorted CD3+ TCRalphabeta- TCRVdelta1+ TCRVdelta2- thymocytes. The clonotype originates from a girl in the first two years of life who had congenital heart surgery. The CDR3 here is CATWSGDKKLF. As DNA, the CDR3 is TGTGCCACCTGGTCTGGGGATAAGAAACTCTTT.